The present T cell receptor beta chain was sequenced within a study of blood T cell repertoires in COVID-19. In the study overall: T cells, B-cell-depleted T cells, or PBMCs provided the cDNA or gDNA that served as material.

V lost 5 bases and J lost 7; bases outside the gene matches: 8. The germline CDR1 and CDR2 sequences are WNHNN and SYGVQD (reference sequence). CDR3 length: 17 amino acids. Original handling: How many nucleated cells were present was estimated from reference gene primer amplification. Profiled with immunoSEQ multiplex PCR; TCRdb holds only in-frame clones, not every one. V and J calls and clone size are as listed in that table; D and trimming were resolved from the DNA. The sample consists of 100,000 to 150,000 clones, approximately 80% of them appearing once. The chain has TRBV10-1 and TRBJ2-1; 16 nucleotides match TRBD2. The TCR comes from a woman in her sixties with acute or convalescent COVID-19. The sample comprised peripheral blood. As DNA, the CDR3 is TGCGCCAGCAGTCGAGCGGGACTAGCGGGGGGGAAAAATGAGCAGTTCTTC. This translates into CASSRAGLAGGKNEQFF.